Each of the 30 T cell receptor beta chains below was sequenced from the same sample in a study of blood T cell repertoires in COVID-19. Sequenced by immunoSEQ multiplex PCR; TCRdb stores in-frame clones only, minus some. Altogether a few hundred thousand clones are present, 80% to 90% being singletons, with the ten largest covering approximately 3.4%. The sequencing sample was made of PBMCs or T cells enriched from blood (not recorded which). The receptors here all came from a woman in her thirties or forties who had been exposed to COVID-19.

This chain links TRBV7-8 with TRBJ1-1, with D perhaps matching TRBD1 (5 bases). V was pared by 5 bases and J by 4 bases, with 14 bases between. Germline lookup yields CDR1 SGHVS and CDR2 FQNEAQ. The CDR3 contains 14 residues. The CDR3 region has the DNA TGTGCCAGCAGCCGGGACCCCCAGGGCACTGAAGCTTTCTTT. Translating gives CASSRDPQGTEAFF.

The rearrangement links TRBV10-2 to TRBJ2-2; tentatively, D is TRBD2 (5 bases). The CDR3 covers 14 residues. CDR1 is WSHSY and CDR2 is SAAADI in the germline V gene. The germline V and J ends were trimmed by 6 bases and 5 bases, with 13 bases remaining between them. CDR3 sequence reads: CASRKISGTGELFF. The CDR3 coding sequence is TGCGCCAGCAGAAAGATTTCGGGAACCGGGGAGCTGTTTTTT.

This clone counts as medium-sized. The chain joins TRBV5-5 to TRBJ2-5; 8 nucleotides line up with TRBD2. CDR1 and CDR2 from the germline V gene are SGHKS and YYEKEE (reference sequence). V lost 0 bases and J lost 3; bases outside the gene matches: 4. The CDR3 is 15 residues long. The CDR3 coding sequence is TGTGCCAGCAGCTTGGTCGATAGCGGGAAAGAGACCCAGTACTTC. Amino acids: CASSLVDSGKETQYF.

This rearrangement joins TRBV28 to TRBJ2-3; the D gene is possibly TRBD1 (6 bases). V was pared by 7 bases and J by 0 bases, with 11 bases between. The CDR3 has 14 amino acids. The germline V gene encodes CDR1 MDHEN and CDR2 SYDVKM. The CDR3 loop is CASNQDSSTDTQYF. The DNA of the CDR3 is TGTGCCAGCAATCAGGACAGTAGCACAGATACGCAGTATTTT.

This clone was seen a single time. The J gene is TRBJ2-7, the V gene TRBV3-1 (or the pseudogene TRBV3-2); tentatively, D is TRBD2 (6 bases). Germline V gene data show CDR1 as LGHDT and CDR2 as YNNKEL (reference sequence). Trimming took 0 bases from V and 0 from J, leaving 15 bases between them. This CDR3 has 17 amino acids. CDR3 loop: CASSQDETRESSYEQYV. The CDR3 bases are TGTGCCAGCAGCCAAGATGAGACGCGGGAAAGCTCCTACGAGCAGTACGTC.

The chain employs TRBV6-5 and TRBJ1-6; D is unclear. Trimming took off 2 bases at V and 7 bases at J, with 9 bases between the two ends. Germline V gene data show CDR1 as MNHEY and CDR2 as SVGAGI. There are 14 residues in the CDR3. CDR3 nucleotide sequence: TGTGCCAGCAGTTACGGGAGAGTAAATTCACCCCTCCACTTT. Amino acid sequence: CASSYGRVNSPLHF.

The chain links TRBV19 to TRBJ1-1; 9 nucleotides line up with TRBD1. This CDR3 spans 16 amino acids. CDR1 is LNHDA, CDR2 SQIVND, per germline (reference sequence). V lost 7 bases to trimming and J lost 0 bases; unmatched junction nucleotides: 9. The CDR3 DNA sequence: TGTGCCAGTAACGTCCCGGGACAGGGATTGAACACTGAAGCTTTCTTT. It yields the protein CASNVPGQGLNTEAFF.

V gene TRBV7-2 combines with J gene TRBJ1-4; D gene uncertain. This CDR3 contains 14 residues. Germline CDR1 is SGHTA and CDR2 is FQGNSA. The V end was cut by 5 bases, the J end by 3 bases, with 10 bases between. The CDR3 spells CASSTQDSNEKLFF. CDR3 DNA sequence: TGTGCCAGCAGCACTCAGGACTCTAATGAAAAACTGTTTTTT.

The CDR3 sequence is CASSPRRGGWEKLFF. The CDR3 coding sequence is TGTGCCAGCAGTCCCCGGAGAGGCGGGTGGGAAAAACTGTTTTTT. The chain couples TRBV27 to TRBJ1-4; D is undetermined. Germline values: CDR1 MNHEY, CDR2 SMNVEV (reference sequence). Between the trimmed V and J ends, which lost 5 bases and 8 bases, there was a span of 18 bases. The CDR3 runs to 15 residues. Full variable domain (rest looked up from reference TRBV27 and TRBJ1-4): EAQVTQNPRYLITVTGKKLTVTCSQNMNHEYMSWYRQDPGLGLRQIYYSMNVEVTDKGDVPEGYKVSRKEKRNFPLILESPSPNQTSLYFCASSPRRGGWEKLFFGSGTQLSVL.

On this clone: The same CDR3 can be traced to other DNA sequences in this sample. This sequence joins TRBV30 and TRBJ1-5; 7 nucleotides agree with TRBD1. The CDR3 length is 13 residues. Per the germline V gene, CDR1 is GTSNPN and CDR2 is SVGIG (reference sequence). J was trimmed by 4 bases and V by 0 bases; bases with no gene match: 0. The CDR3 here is CAWSVQGNQPQHF. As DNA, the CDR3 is TGTGCCTGGAGTGTACAGGGGAATCAGCCCCAGCATTTT.

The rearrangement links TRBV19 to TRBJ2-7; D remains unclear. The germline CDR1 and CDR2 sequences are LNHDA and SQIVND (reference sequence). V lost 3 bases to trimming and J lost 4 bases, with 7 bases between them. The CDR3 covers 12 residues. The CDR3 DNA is TGTGCCAGTAGTATTCCCCCTTACGAGCAGTACGTC. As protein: CASSIPPYEQYV.

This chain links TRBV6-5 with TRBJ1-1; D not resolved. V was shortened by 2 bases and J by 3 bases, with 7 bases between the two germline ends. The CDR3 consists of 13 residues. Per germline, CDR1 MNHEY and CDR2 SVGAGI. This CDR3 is CASSYREDTEAFF. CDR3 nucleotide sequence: TGTGCCAGCAGTTACAGGGAGGACACTGAAGCTTTCTTT.

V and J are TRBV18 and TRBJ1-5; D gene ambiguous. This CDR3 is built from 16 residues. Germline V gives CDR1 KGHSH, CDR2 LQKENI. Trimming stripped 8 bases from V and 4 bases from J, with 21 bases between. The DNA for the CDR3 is TGTGCCAGCCCGTATCTATACCCCCGAGATAATCAGCCCCAGCATTTT. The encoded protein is CASPYLYPRDNQPQHF.

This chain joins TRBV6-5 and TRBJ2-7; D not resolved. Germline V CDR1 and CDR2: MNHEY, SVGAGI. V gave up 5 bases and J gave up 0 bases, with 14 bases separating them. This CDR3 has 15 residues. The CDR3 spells CASSKHDSGSYEQYV. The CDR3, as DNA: TGTGCCAGCAGTAAACATGACTCGGGCTCCTACGAGCAGTACGTC.

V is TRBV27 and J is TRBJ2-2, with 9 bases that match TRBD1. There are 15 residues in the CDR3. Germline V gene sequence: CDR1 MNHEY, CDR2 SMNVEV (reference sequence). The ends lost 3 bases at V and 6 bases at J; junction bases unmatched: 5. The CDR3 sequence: CASSFHRDRAGELFF. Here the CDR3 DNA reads TGTGCCAGCAGTTTTCATAGGGACAGGGCCGGGGAGCTGTTTTTT.

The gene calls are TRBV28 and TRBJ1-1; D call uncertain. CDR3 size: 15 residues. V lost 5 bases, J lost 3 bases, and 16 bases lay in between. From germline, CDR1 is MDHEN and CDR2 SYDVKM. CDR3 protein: CASSQRLMVDTEAFF. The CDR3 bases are TGTGCCAGCAGTCAGAGGCTTATGGTGGACACTGAAGCTTTCTTT.

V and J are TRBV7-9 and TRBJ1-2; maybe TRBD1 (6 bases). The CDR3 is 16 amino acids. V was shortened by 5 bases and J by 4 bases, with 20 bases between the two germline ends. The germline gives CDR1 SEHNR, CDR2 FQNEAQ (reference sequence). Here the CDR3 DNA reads TGTGCCAGCAGCCATCCTGGGGGCAGGGACGCCTATGGCTACACCTTC. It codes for CASSHPGGRDAYGYTF.

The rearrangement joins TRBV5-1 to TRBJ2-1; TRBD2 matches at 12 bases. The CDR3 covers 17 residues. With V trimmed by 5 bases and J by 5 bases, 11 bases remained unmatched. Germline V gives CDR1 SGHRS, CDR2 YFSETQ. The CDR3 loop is CASRNRLAGDVHNEQFF. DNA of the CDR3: TGCGCCAGCAGAAACCGACTAGCGGGGGACGTTCACAATGAGCAGTTCTTC.

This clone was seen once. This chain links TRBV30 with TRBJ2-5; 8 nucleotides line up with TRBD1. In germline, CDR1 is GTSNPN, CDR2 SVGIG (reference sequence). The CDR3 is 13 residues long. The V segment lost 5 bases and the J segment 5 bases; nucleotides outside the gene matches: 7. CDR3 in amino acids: CAWGTGQGETQYF. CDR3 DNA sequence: TGTGCCTGGGGGACAGGCCAGGGGGAGACCCAGTACTTC. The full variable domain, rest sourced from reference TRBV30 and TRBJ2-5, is SQTIHQWPATLVQPVGSPLSLECTVEGTSNPNLYWYRQAAGRGLQLLFYSVGIGQISSEVPQNLSASRPQDRQFILSSKKLLLSDSGFYLCAWGTGQGETQYFGPGTRLLVL.

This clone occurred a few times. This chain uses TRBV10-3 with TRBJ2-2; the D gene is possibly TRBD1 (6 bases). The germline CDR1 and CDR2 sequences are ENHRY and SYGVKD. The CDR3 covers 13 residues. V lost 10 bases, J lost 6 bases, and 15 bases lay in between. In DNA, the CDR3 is TGTGCCAGCTATTATACAGGGTCCGGGGAGCTGTTTTTT. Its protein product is CASYYTGSGELFF.

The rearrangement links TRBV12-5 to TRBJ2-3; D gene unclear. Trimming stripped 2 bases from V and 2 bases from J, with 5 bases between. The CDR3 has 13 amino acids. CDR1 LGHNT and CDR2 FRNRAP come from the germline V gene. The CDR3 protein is CASGLQFTDTQYF. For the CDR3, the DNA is TGTGCTAGTGGTTTGCAGTTCACAGATACGCAGTATTTT.

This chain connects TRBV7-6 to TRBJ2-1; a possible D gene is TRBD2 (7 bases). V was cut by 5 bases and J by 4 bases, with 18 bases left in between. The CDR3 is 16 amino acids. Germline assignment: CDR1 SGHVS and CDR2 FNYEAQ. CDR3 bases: TGTGCCAGCAGCCCTAGGGGGGGGGACAAATACAATGAGCAGTTCTTC. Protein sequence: CASSPRGGDKYNEQFF.

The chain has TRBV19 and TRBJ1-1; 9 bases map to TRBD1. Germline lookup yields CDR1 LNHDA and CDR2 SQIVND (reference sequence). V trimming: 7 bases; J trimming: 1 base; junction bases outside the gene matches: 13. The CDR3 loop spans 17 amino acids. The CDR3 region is CASIRIFGQGRNTEAFF. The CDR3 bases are TGTGCCAGTATCCGCATATTCGGACAGGGGAGGAACACTGAAGCTTTCTTT.

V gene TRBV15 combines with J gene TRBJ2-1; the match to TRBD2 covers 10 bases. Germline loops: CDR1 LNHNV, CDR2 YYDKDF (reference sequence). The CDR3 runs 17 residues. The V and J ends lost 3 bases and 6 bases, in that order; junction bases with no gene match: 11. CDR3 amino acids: CATSRGVLAGAFNEQFF. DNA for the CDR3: TGTGCCACCAGCAGGGGGGTCCTAGCGGGAGCCTTCAATGAGCAGTTCTTC.

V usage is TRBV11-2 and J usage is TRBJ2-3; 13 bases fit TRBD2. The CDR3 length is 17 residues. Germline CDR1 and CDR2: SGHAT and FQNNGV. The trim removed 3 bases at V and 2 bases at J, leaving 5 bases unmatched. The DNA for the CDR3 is TGTGCCAGCAGCTTCCCTACTAGCGGGGGGGCCACAGATACGCAGTATTTT. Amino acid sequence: CASSFPTSGGATDTQYF.

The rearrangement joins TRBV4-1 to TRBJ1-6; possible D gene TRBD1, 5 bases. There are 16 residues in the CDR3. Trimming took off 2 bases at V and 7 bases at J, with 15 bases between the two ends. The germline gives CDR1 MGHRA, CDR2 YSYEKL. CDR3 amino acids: CASSQINRLQNSPLHF. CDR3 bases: TGCGCCAGCAGCCAAATCAACAGGCTCCAAAATTCACCCCTCCACTTT.

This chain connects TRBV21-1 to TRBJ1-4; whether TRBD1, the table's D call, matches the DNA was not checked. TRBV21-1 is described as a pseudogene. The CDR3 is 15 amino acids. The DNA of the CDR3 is TGTGCCAGCAGCTGCTCAGGGGGCCTCCATGAAAAACTGTTTTTT. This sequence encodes CASSCSGGLHEKLFF.

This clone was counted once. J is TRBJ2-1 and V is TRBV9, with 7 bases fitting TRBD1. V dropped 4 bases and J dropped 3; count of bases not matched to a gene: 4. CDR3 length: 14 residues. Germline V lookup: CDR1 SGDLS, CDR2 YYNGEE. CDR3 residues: CASSYRDSYNEQFF. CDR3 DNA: TGTGCCAGCAGCTACCGGGACAGCTACAATGAGCAGTTCTTC. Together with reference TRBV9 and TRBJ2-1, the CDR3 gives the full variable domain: DSGVTQTPKHLITATGQRVTLRCSPRSGDLSVYWYQQSLDQGLQFLIQYYNGEERAKGNILERFSAQQFPDLHSELNLSSLELGDSALYFCASSYRDSYNEQFFGPGTRLTVL.

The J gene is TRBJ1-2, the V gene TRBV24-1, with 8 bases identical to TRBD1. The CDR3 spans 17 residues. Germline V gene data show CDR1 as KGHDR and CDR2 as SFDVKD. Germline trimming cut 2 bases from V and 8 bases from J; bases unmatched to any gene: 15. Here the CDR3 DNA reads TGTGCCACCAGTGATTCCCCCAAATCCAGGGGGCTGAGGGGCTACACCTTC. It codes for CATSDSPKSRGLRGYTF.

CDR3 amino acids: CASSIDSSRTSGNNEQFF. CDR3 bases: TGTGCCAGTAGTATAGATTCGTCGCGGACTAGCGGGAACAATGAGCAGTTCTTC. The V call is TRBV19, the J call TRBJ2-1; 12 bases agree with TRBD2. The J segment lost 5 bases and the V segment lost 0 bases, leaving 8 bases of the junction unmatched. Germline-derived CDR1 and CDR2 are LNHDA and SQIVND (reference sequence). This CDR3 is built from 18 residues.